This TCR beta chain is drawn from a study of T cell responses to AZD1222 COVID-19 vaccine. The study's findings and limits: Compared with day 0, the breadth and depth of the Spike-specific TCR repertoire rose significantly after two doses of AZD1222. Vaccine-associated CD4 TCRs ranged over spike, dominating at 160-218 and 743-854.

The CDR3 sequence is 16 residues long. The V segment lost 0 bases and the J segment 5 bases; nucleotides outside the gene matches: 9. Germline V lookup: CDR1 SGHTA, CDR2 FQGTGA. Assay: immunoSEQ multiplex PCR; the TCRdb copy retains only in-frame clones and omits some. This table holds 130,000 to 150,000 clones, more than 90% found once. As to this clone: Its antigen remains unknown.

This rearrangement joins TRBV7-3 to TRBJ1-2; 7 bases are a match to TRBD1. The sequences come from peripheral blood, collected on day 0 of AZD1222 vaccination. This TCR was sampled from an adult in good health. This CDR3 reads CASSLTGGEEFYGYTF. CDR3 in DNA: TGTGCCAGCAGCTTAACAGGGGGCGAGGAATTTTATGGCTACACCTTC.